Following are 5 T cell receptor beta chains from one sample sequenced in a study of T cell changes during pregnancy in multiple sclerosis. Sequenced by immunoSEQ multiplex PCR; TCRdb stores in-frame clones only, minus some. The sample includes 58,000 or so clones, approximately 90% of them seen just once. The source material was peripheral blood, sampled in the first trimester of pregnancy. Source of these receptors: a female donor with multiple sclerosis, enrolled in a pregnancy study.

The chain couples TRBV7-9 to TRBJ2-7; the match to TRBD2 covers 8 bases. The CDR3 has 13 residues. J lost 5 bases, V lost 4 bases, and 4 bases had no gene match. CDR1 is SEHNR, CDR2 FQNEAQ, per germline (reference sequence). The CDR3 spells CASSSGGDHEQYF. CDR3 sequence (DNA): TGTGCCAGCAGCTCCGGGGGGGACCACGAGCAGTACTTC. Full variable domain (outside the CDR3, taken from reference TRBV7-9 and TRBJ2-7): DTGVSQNPRHKITKRGQNVTFRCDPISEHNRLYWYRQTLGQGPEFLTYFQNEAQLEKSRLLSDRFSAERPKGSFSTLEIQRTEQGDSAMYLCASSSGGDHEQYFGPGTRLTVT.

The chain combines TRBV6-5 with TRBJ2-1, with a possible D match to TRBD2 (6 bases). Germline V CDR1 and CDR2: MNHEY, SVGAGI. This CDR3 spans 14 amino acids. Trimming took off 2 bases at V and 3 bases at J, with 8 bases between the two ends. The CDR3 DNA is TGTGCCAGCAGTTACCGGGACTTCTACAATGAGCAGTTCTTC. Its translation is CASSYRDFYNEQFF.

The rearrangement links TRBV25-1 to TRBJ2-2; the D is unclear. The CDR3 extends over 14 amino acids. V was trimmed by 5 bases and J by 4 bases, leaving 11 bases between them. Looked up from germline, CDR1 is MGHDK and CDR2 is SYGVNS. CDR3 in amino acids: CASSTDWSTGELFF. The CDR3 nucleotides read TGTGCCAGCAGTACCGACTGGAGCACCGGGGAGCTGTTTTTT.

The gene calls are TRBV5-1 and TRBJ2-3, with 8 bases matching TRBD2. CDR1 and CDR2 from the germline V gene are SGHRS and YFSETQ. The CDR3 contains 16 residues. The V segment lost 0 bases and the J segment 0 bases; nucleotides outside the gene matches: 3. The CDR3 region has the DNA TGCGCCAGCAGCTTGGCACTAGCGGTTAGCACAGATACGCAGTATTTT. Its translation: CASSLALAVSTDTQYF. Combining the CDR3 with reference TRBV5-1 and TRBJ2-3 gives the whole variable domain KAGVTQTPRYLIKTRGQQVTLSCSPISGHRSVSWYQQTPGQGLQFLFEYFSETQRNKGNFPGRFSGRQFSNSRSEMNVSTLELGDSALYLCASSLALAVSTDTQYFGPGTRLTVL.

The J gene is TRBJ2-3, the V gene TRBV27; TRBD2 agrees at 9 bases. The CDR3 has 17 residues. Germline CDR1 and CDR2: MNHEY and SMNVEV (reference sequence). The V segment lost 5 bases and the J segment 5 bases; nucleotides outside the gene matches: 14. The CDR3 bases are TGTGCCAGCAGTATCTTGACGGGGCGGGAGGGCCAAGATACGCAGTATTTT. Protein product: CASSILTGREGQDTQYF.